The source of this T cell receptor beta chain is a study of CD4 T cells in relation to SARS-CoV-2 and coronaviruses. Study as a whole: After 10 days of antigen culture, PBMC TCR beta CDR3s were sequenced. Controls used an HIV-1 Nef peptide pool or no peptide. Broader study findings: SARS-CoV-2-driven expansion was significantly weaker in crossreactive than monoreactive clones.

The data were produced by immunoSEQ multiplex PCR, yet TCRdb's version contains in-frame clones alone and is incomplete. There are 25,000 to 30,000 clones in the sample; roughly four fifths occur only once, and around 13% lies in the top ten. On this clone itself: Its antigen is currently unknown.

V shed 0 bases and J shed 8 bases, with 17 bases lying between them. The CDR3 consists of 15 residues. The unexposed donors gave CD4+ T cells in about 2011-2018, prior to COVID-19. The cells were cultured for approximately ten days before CD4+ T cells were isolated. Unexposed-donor CD4+ T cells were probed with SARS-CoV-2 S/N and four cold-coronavirus spikes, cells permitting. The source is a human donor in good health. The sequenced sample was CD4+ T cells from PBMCs, cultured in vitro. V is TRBV5-3 and J is TRBJ1-2; D possibly corresponds to TRBD1 (5 bases). TRBV5-3 is labeled an ORF, and its function is uncertain. CDR3 sequence reads: CARSLVGVTPGGYTF. The CDR3 nucleotides read TGTGCCAGAAGCTTGGTCGGGGTCACTCCAGGGGGCTACACCTTC.